A single T cell receptor (beta chain) is shown here with its context. The sample belongs to a study of blood T cell repertoires in COVID-19. Overall study context: The analysed material was cDNA or gDNA that came from T cells, B-cell-depleted T cells, or PBMCs.

Authors' data handling: Estimated nucleated cell counts came from reference gene primer amplification. Sequenced by immunoSEQ multiplex PCR; TCRdb stores in-frame clones only, minus some. V and J calls and clone size are those listed in that table; D and trimming were worked out from the DNA. The data contain approximately 260,000 clones, just under 85% of them seen just once; the ten biggest clones take up approximately 9.4%. Sequenced sample: peripheral blood. The sequence was collected from a woman of 80 years or more with acute or convalescent COVID-19.

The CDR3 DNA follows: TGTGCCAGCAGTCCCCCCCCCGGCGGGGGGAATTCACCCCTCCACTTT. Translating it yields CASSPPPGGGNSPLHF. The chain combines TRBV27 with TRBJ1-6, with D possibly being TRBD1 (5 bases). CDR1 and CDR2 (germline): MNHEY, SMNVEV (reference sequence). Trimming pared 5 bases from V and 7 bases from J, leaving 18 bases between. CDR3 length: 16 amino acids.